This entry describes one T cell receptor (beta chain). The data were obtained in a study of shared clonotypes between healthy human individuals. The wider study: Each donor contributed plates that comprised three CD4 naive, three CD4 memory, two CD8 naive and one CD8 memory.

Naive CD8 cells, CD45RO-negative and positively selected for CCR7, excluded terminally differentiated effector memory CD45RA+ cells. Germline V gives CDR1 MDHEN, CDR2 SYDVKM. V lost 2 bases and J lost 0, with 10 bases in between. The CDR3 is made up of 15 amino acids. The sorted-subset replicate PCRs were given 200 ng DNA, which is approximately 30,000 T cell genomes. Sequencing was performed with immunoSEQ multiplex PCR; in TCRdb, only in-frame clones are kept and a portion is missing. This sample carries a few million clones, roughly 93% of them seen once, and the ten largest clones take more than 1.5%.

This chain links TRBV28 with TRBJ1-1; tentative D call: TRBD1 (5 bases). Sample: naive CD8+ T cells from PBMCs. The receptor's source is a man aged 18 to 30 in good health. Some clones in this sample may be carry-over from other donors' samples. The CDR3 is CASSLLQTVNTEAFF. The CDR3 DNA reads TGTGCCAGCAGTTTACTCCAGACAGTGAACACTGAAGCTTTCTTT.